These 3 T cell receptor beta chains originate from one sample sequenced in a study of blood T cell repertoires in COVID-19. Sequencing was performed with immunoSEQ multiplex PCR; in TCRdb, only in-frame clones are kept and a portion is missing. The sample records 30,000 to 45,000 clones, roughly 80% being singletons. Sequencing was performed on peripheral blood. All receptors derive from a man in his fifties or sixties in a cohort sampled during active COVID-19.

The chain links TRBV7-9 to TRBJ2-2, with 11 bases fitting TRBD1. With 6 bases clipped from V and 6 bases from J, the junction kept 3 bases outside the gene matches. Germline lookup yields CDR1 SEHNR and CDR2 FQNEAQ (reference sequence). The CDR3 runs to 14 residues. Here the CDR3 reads CASRPGQGAGELFF. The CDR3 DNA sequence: TGTGCCAGCAGACCGGGACAGGGGGCCGGGGAGCTGTTTTTT.

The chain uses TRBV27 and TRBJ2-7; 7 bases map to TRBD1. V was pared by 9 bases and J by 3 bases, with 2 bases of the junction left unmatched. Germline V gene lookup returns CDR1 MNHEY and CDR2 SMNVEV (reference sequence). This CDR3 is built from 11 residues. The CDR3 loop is CASGTVYEQYF. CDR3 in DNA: TGTGCCAGTGGGACAGTCTACGAGCAGTACTTC.

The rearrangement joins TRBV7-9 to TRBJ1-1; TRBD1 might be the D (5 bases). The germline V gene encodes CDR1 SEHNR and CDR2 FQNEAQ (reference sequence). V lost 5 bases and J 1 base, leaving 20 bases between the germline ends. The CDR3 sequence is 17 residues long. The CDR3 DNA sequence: TGTGCCAGCAGCGTGTCAAGGGGTCCTCATGGGAACACTGAAGCTTTCTTT. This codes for CASSVSRGPHGNTEAFF.